The text below deals with one T cell receptor beta chain. V was clipped by 0 bases and J by 10 bases, with 16 bases between them. Looked up from germline, CDR1 is LNHNV and CDR2 is YYDKDF (reference sequence). CDR3 size: 14 residues. The sample belongs to a study of blood T cells in healthy people across ages. The authors ran a second PCR of about 7 to 12 cycles using a sample-barcoded 5' primer and a J-beta primer mix. TCRdb reprocessed the 5' RACE reads via MiXCR and lists one record per CDR3 protein. The sample has hundreds of thousands of distinct CDR3 sequences; roughly 60% are singletons. J is TRBJ2-7 and V is TRBV15, with no clear D. What was sequenced was blood. The TCR originated in a man younger than 45 in good health. The CDR3 DNA is TGTGCCACCAGCAGAGATAGGAGCAGCGCAGCCCAGTACTTC. Its translation: CATSRDRSSAAQYF.